This entry is about one T cell receptor beta chain. This specimen comes from a study of ipilimumab plus nivolumab after autologous stem cell transplantation. The wider study: Typical patient got 5 ipilimumab doses and seven to nine nivolumab doses (median).

This CDR3 is 13 amino acids long. The V gene's germline CDR1 is SGHRS and CDR2 YFSETQ. The V end was cut by 5 bases, the J end by 8 bases, with 16 bases between. Ipilimumab, 1 mg/kg, started 14 to 28 days after autologous transplant. The data were produced by immunoSEQ multiplex PCR, yet TCRdb's version contains in-frame clones alone and is incomplete. The sample has about 25,000 clones, 70% to 90% seen once. The rearrangement uses TRBV5-1 and TRBJ1-1; tentative D call: TRBD1 (6 bases). The clonotype originates from a male donor with diffuse large B-cell lymphoma. Sequencing was performed on PBMCs, taken in a trial of ipilimumab plus nivolumab as post-transplant consolidation. CDR3 nucleotides: TGCGCCAGCAGACATGAACAGGGAGCAGAAGCTTTCTTT. It encodes CASRHEQGAEAFF.